A single T cell receptor (beta chain) is shown here with its context. This receptor's antigen is unknown. Nothing much larger sits one base from this clone, and base qualities are not available. TCRbeta CDR3 regions were amplified from genomic DNA using the immunoSEQ Assay, a bias-controlled multiplex PCR. As for the authors' bioinformatics: The number of nucleated cells in each sample was estimated from the amplification of reference gene primers within the assay. Sequence reads were collapsed and filtered to measure the absolute abundance of every unique TCRbeta CDR3 rearrangement. For each sample, productive Simpson clonality was calculated as the square root of Simpson's diversity index across productive rearrangements. This is the immuneACCESS table as TCRdb keeps it, with only in-frame sequences that have V and J called. A part of the clones is gone; compared with another copy, unresolved V genes explain less than half, and the rest is unexplained. That table is the source of V, J and clone size, and D and trimming were worked out from the DNA. This sample lists some 240,000 clones; 88% were detected once. Of the sample, 3% to 3.5% falls within the top ten clones.

The data are from a study of blood T cell repertoires in COVID-19 (dated by TCRdb to about 2020). For the wider study: Samples from collaborators originated in the United States, Italy and Spain and spanned both the acute and convalescent phases of COVID-19. The prospective study material was composed of cDNA or gDNA derived from T cells, B-cell-depleted T cells, or PBMCs. The dataset comprised deeply sampled blood TCRbeta repertoires from subjects exposed to, actively infected with, or recovered from COVID-19. The repertoires were released in a freely available public database meant as a resource for research on the immune response to SARS-CoV-2. The samples were drawn from two sources: the first 160 participants of the ongoing ImmuneRACE study, and fewer than 1,500 subjects contributed by 6 global collaborators. Sample metadata almost always included a de-identified subject ID, COVID-19 status, age in years and sex. HLA class I and class II types, where available, came from metadata supplied by the sample provider rather than from assay-based typing.

Participants in the prospective study were enrolled through a virtual design, were aged roughly 18 to 100 years, and lived in roughly 25 United States geographic areas. In the prospective study, cohorts were assigned on the basis of participant-reported clinical history obtained from a screening survey and a study questionnaire. Exposed participants had been in contact, within 2 weeks of entering the study, with a person who had a PCR-confirmed or clinician-diagnosed case of COVID-19. Mobile phlebotomists in the prospective study collected whole blood, serum and a nasopharyngeal or oropharyngeal swab from every participant. Participants in the prospective study had the option to provide additional blood draws and questionnaires over a roughly 2-month period. Before DNA extraction, prospective study blood samples were shipped either frozen or at room temperature. V and J lose 3 bases and 2 bases, and a span of 14 bases separates them. Including the terminal cysteine and phenylalanine, the CDR3 comprises 14 residues. Only the CDR3 region is kept as DNA, spanning 42 bases read in frame from base 1. CDR1 DFQATT and CDR2 SNEGSKA are derived from the germline V gene (reference sequence).

The study at large found these results: Clinical and demographic metadata were provided uncurated, with the amount varying by source and participant.

The source is a woman aged 40 to 50 who had been exposed to COVID-19. Material: PBMCs or T cells enriched from blood (not recorded which). The chain is assembled from TRBV20-1 and TRBJ2-7, and possibly TRBD1, on 5 matching bases. The CDR3 sequence is CSASRAGLPYEQYF. The sequence in DNA is TGCAGTGCTAGTCGGGCAGGGTTACCCTACGAGCAGTACTTC.